The 21 T cell receptor beta chains reported below all come from one sample, sequenced in a study of CD8+ T cells in alopecia areata (dated by TCRdb to 2016 to 2019). The time point label, as the study defines it: 24 weeks on oral tofacitinib. The treatment or condition label, read with the paper, signifies: oral pan-JAK inhibitor, 5-10 mg twice daily. Libraries were prepared through the immunoSEQ multiplex PCR assay. For TCR sequencing, RNA was extracted from every sample and reverse transcribed into cDNA to serve as template. TCRdb's version of the immuneACCESS table is confined to in-frame rearrangements and falls short of the full clone set. An unresolved V gene accounts for under half of the shortfall where checked; the remainder is of unknown origin. The sample table shows some 120,000 clones, and about 59% are seen once. The biggest ten clones account for 10% to 15% of the sample. Sequenced here: CD8+ T cells sorted from blood, sampled at week 24, from a patient treated with tofacitinib. The receptors were sampled from a human donor with alopecia areata.

CDR3 in DNA: TGCAGCACCCTGAACCTGAACACTGAAGCTTTCTTT. Its protein is CSTLNLNTEAFF. This chain joins TRBV29-1 and TRBJ1-1; D unclear. Germline CDR1 reads SQVTM; CDR2 reads ANQGSEA. Trimming removed 8 bases from V and 0 bases from J, with 10 bases in between. This CDR3 is 12 amino acids long.

The chain uses TRBV30 and TRBJ1-1; D is unresolved. CDR1 GTSNPN and CDR2 SVGIG come from the germline V gene (reference sequence). Trimming shortened V by 5 bases and J by 4 bases, and 11 bases separated the two germline ends. The CDR3 extends over 12 amino acids. This chain's CDR3 is CAWGPVGTEAFF. The CDR3 DNA reads as TGTGCCTGGGGGCCCGTTGGCACTGAAGCTTTCTTT.

This clone is labeled as medium-sized. J is TRBJ2-2 and V is TRBV10-2; TRBD1 agrees at 8 bases. J was trimmed by 3 bases and V by 6 bases; bases with no gene match: 0. The CDR3 runs to 13 residues. The germline V gene has CDR1 WSHSY and CDR2 SAAADI. CDR3 residues: CASRDRDTGELFF. The CDR3, as DNA: TGCGCCAGCAGGGACAGGGACACCGGGGAGCTGTTTTTT.

This chain links TRBV30 with TRBJ1-6, with 8 bases identical to TRBD1. The J segment lost 9 bases and the V segment lost 1 base, leaving 2 bases of the junction unmatched. Germline-derived CDR1 and CDR2 are GTSNPN and SVGIG (reference sequence). This CDR3 comprises 13 residues. The CDR3, as DNA: TGTGCCTGGAGTGACAGGGGGTCTTCACCCCTCCACTTT. It encodes CAWSDRGSSPLHF.

The CDR3 DNA follows: TGTGCCAGCTCACCAGAGACGGACGGCTACGAGCAGTACTTC. It encodes CASSPETDGYEQYF. This chain links TRBV18 with TRBJ2-7; no clear D gene. The CDR3 spans 14 residues. CDR1 is KGHSH, CDR2 LQKENI, per germline. The V and J ends lost 2 bases and 3 bases respectively, with 11 bases between them.

The V call is TRBV5-1, the J call TRBJ2-7, with 10 positions matching TRBD1. J lost 3 bases, V lost 4 bases, and 4 bases had no gene match. CDR3 length equals 14 residues. Per the germline V gene, CDR1 is SGHRS and CDR2 is YFSETQ. The CDR3 reads CASSQDRGSYEQYF. The CDR3 region has the DNA TGCGCCAGCAGCCAGGACAGGGGGAGCTACGAGCAGTACTTC.

The chain employs TRBV7-9 and TRBJ2-1, with D tentatively TRBD2 (5 bases). Germline V CDR1 and CDR2: SEHNR, FQNEAQ (reference sequence). The length of the CDR3 is 15 residues. V shed 1 base and J shed 6 bases, with 13 bases lying between them. This CDR3 is CASSLGDYNGNEQFF. Here the CDR3 DNA reads TGTGCCAGCAGCTTAGGCGACTACAACGGCAATGAGCAGTTCTTC. Full variable domain (outside the CDR3, taken from reference TRBV7-9 and TRBJ2-1): DTGVSQNPRHKITKRGQNVTFRCDPISEHNRLYWYRQTLGQGPEFLTYFQNEAQLEKSRLLSDRFSAERPKGSFSTLEIQRTEQGDSAMYLCASSLGDYNGNEQFFGPGTRLTVL.

The chain recombines TRBV19 with TRBJ2-7; 10 bases are shared with TRBD1. The CDR3 sequence is 14 residues long. Germline-derived CDR1 and CDR2 are LNHDA and SQIVND (reference sequence). The ends lost 1 base at V and 4 bases at J; junction bases unmatched: 1. As DNA, the CDR3 is TGTGCCAGTAGTATAGCGGACAGGGGGTACGAGCAGTACTTC. This gives the protein CASSIADRGYEQYF.

Concerning this clone: The sample carries other DNA sequences with the same CDR3. The rearrangement links TRBV10-3 to TRBJ2-7; 8 positions agree with TRBD1. Germline values: CDR1 ENHRY, CDR2 SYGVKD. This CDR3 is built from 15 residues. The V and J ends lost 0 bases and 4 bases, in that order; junction bases with no gene match: 5. This CDR3 is CAISESGQGNYEQYF. Written as DNA, the CDR3 is TGTGCCATCAGTGAGTCCGGACAGGGAAATTACGAGCAGTACTTC.

This clone was seen just once. This sequence joins TRBV7-3 and TRBJ1-2, with D possibly TRBD1 on 5 matching bases. V lost 2 bases and J lost 4, with 14 bases in between. The CDR3 spans 15 residues. Germline CDR1 reads SGHTA; CDR2 reads FQGTGA. CDR3 loop: CASSLGADSSYGYTF. CDR3 nucleotide sequence: TGTGCCAGCAGCTTAGGGGCGGATTCTAGCTATGGCTACACCTTC.

This clone has ten or more counts. CDR3 protein: CASSPPNSGDEQFF. The CDR3 region has the DNA TGTGCCAGCAGCCCCCCGAACAGCGGTGATGAGCAGTTCTTC. The genes are TRBV13 and TRBJ2-1, with D possibly matching TRBD2 (5 bases). CDR1 PRHDT and CDR2 FYEKMQ come from the germline V gene (reference sequence). This CDR3 has 14 residues. V dropped 5 bases and J dropped 8 bases, with 16 bases sitting between them.

The chain joins TRBV7-9 to TRBJ2-5, with D possibly TRBD2 on 5 matching bases. The CDR3 length is 19 residues. CDR1 and CDR2 from the germline V gene are SEHNR and FQNEAQ (reference sequence). Trimming shortened V by 5 bases and J by 2 bases, and 27 bases separated the two germline ends. The CDR3 loop reads CASSPSLRRGPDAQETQYF. As DNA, the CDR3 is TGTGCCAGCAGCCCTTCCCTTCGGCGAGGGCCGGACGCTCAAGAGACCCAGTACTTC. The full variable domain, with the rest looked up from reference TRBV7-9 and TRBJ2-5, is DTGVSQNPRHKITKRGQNVTFRCDPISEHNRLYWYRQTLGQGPEFLTYFQNEAQLEKSRLLSDRFSAERPKGSFSTLEIQRTEQGDSAMYLCASSPSLRRGPDAQETQYFGPGTRLLVL.

Comment on this clone: Other DNA sequences of this sample code for an identical CDR3. The V and J genes are TRBV27 and TRBJ2-7; no clear D gene. V was trimmed by 0 bases and J by 2 bases, leaving 5 bases between them. The CDR3 has 13 amino acids. CDR1 is MNHEY and CDR2 is SMNVEV in the germline V gene (reference sequence). CDR3 DNA sequence: TGTGCCAGCAGTTTATCCTCTCCCTACGAGCAGTACTTC. It encodes CASSLSSPYEQYF.

The genes are TRBV5-1 and TRBJ2-2; 8 positions agree with TRBD1. J was trimmed by 7 bases and V by 4 bases; bases with no gene match: 9. The CDR3 has 15 amino acids. In germline, CDR1 is SGHRS, CDR2 YFSETQ. The CDR3 spells CASSGGQGLDGELFF. CDR3 nucleotides: TGCGCCAGCAGCGGAGGACAGGGTCTGGACGGGGAGCTGTTTTTT.

This chain links TRBV6-1 with TRBJ2-7; no clear D gene. Germline V gene lookup returns CDR1 MNHNS and CDR2 SASEGT. The CDR3 runs to 12 residues. V dropped 4 bases and J dropped 3 bases, with 7 bases sitting between them. CDR3 sequence (DNA): TGTGCCAGCAGTGGTTTCGACTACGAGCAGTACTTC. This codes for CASSGFDYEQYF.

There are a few counts of this clone. Other DNA sequences from this sample encode an identical CDR3 as well. This rearrangement joins TRBV9 to TRBJ2-1, with D perhaps matching TRBD1 or TRBD2 (5 bases each). CDR1 and CDR2 from the germline V gene are SGDLS and YYNGEE. The V end lost 0 bases, the J end lost 9 bases, and 10 bases lay between the germline ends. This CDR3 has 13 residues. The CDR3 sequence: CASSVGGRGEQFF. The CDR3 nucleotides are TGTGCCAGCAGCGTAGGGGGCCGGGGTGAGCAGTTCTTC.

The chain recombines TRBV5-6 with TRBJ2-7; possibly TRBD1 for D (6 bases). CDR1 is SGHDT, CDR2 YYEEEE, per germline. CDR3 length: 13 residues. V shed 6 bases and J shed 1 base, with 11 bases lying between them. As DNA, the CDR3 is TGTGCCAGCACCCCGCAGGGGTCCTACGAGCAGTACTTC. Translation gives CASTPQGSYEQYF.

The CDR3 protein is CSVPIQTGELFF. The DNA of the CDR3 is TGCAGCGTACCCATCCAGACCGGGGAGCTGTTTTTT. The J gene is TRBJ2-2, the V gene TRBV29-1, with no clear D. V was clipped by 6 bases and J by 5 bases, with 10 bases between them. In germline, CDR1 is SQVTM, CDR2 ANQGSEA. This CDR3 spans 12 amino acids.

J is TRBJ1-2 and V is TRBV4-3; tentative D call: TRBD1 (5 bases). The CDR3 sequence is 14 residues long. CDR1 LGHNA and CDR2 YSLEER come from the germline V gene. The V gene lost 0 bases and the J gene lost 4 bases, with 9 bases spanning the gap. The CDR3 here is CASSQDGGAYGYTF. The DNA of the CDR3 is TGCGCCAGCAGCCAAGATGGAGGGGCCTATGGCTACACCTTC.

This clone was detected only once. The chain joins TRBV2 to TRBJ2-1, with 11 bases fitting TRBD2. The CDR3 spans 15 residues. V lost 8 bases to trimming and J lost 0 bases; unmatched junction nucleotides: 3. Per the germline V gene, CDR1 is SNHLY and CDR2 is FYNNEI. The CDR3 sequence: CASPGTSGSYNEQFF. As DNA, the CDR3 is TGTGCCAGCCCCGGGACTAGCGGCTCCTACAATGAGCAGTTCTTC. The entire variable domain, with the rest obtained from reference TRBV2 and TRBJ2-1, is as follows: EPEVTQTPSHQVTQMGQEVILRCVPISNHLYFYWYRQILGQKVEFLVSFYNNEISEKSEIFDDQFSVERPDGSNFTLKIRSTKLEDSAMYFCASPGTSGSYNEQFFGPGTRLTVL.

To note about this clone: Additional DNA sequences in this sample encode the identical CDR3. The chain uses TRBV27 and TRBJ2-7; no firm D call. This CDR3 is 12 amino acids long. Between the trimmed V and J ends, which lost 2 bases and 3 bases, there was a span of 5 bases. The germline CDR1 and CDR2 sequences are MNHEY and SMNVEV (reference sequence). The CDR3 here is CASSLDGYEQYF. Written as DNA, the CDR3 is TGTGCCAGCAGTTTAGACGGCTACGAGCAGTACTTC.